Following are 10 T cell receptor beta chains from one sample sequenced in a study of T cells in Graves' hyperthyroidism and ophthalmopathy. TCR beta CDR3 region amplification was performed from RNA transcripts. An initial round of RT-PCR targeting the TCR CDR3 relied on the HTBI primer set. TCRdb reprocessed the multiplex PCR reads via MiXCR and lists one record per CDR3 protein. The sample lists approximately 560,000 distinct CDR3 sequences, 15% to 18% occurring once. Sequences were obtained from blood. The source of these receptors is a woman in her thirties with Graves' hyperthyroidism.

The CDR3 loop is CASSLDDAQVDTQYF. The CDR3 DNA reads TGTGCCAGCAGCTTAGACGACGCGCAAGTTGATACGCAGTATTTT. The chain recombines TRBV7-9 with TRBJ2-3; D ambiguous. The CDR3 extends over 15 amino acids. The V gene's germline CDR1 is SEHNR and CDR2 FQNEAQ (reference sequence). Trimming shortened V by 1 base and J by 6 bases, and 14 bases separated the two germline ends.

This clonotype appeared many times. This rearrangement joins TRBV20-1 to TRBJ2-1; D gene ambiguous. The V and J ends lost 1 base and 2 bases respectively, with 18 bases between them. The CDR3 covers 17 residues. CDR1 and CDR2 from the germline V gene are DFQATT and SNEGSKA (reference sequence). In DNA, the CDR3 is TGCAGTGCTAGAGTGGGCGAGGTAATTCCCACCTACAATGAGCAGTTCTTC. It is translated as CSARVGEVIPTYNEQFF.

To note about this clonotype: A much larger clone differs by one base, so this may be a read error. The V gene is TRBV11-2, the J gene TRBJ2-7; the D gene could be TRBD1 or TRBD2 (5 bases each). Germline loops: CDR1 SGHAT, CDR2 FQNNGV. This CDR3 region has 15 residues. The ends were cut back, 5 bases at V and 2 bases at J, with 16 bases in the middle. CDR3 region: CASSQRDLNPYEQYF. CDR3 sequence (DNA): TGTGCCAGCAGCCAAAGGGACCTCAACCCCTACGAGCAGTACTTC.

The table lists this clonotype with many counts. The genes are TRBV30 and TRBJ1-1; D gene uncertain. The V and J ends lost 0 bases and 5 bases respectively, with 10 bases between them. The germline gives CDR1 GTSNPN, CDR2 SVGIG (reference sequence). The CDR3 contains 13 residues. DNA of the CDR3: TGTGCCTGGAGTGTACGGACGGGAACTGAAGCTTTCTTT. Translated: CAWSVRTGTEAFF.

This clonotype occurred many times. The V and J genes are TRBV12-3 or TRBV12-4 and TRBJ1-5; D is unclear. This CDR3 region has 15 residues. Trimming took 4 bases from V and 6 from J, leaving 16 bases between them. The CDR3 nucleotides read TGTGCCAGCAGTTCCCGGGGATTCCAAGGTCAGCCCCAGCATTTT. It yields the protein CASSSRGFQGQPQHF.

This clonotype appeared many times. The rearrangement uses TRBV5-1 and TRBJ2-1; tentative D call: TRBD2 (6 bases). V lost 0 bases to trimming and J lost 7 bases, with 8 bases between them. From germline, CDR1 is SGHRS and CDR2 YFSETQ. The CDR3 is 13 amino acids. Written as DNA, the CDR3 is TGCGCCAGCAGCTTGGCCCGGGGGAATGAGCAGTTCTTC. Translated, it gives CASSLARGNEQFF.

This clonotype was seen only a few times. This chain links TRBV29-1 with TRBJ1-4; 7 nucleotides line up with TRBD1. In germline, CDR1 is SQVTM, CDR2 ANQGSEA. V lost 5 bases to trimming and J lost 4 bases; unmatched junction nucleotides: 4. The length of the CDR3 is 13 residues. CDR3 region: CSVRDSNNEKLFF. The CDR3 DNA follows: TGCAGCGTTCGGGACAGCAATAATGAAAAACTGTTTTTT.

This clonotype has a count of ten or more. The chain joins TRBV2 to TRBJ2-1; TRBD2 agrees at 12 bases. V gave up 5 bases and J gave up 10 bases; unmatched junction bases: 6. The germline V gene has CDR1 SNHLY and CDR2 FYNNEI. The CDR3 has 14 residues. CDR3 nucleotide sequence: TGTGCCAGCAGTCGACTAGCGGGAGAGGTGGAGCAGTTCTTC. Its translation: CASSRLAGEVEQFF.

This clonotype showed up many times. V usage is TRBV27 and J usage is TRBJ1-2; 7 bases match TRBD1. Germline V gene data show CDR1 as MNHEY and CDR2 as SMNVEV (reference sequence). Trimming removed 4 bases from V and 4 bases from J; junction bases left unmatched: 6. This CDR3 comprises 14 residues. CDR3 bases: TGTGCCAGCAGTTCGAGGACAGGACCCTATGGCTACACCTTC. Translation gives CASSSRTGPYGYTF.

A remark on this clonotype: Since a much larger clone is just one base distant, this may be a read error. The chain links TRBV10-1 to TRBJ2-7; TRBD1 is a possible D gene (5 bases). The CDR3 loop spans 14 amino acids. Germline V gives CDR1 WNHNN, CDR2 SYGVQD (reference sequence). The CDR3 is CAISESTVSYEQYF. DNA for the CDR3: TGTGCCATCAGTGAATCGACAGTCTCCTACGAGCAGTACTTC.